This TCR beta chain was profiled in a study of a mutant IDH1 vaccine in newly diagnosed glioma. CDR3 length: 14 residues. Trimming pared 6 bases from V and 7 bases from J, leaving 15 bases between. Germline CDR1 is SNHLY and CDR2 is FYNNEI. Sequencing was performed with immunoSEQ multiplex PCR; in TCRdb, only in-frame clones are kept and a portion is missing. Among tens of thousands of clones, 75% to 90% were seen once, and the ten largest hold about 4.6%. Points on this clone: Its antigen remains unknown.

Noted time point: week 5, during vaccination. The content of each vaccine dose was 300 ug of mutant IDH1 20-mer peptide, and topical imiquimod accompanied it. The donor cohort comprised cases of new WHO grade 3 or 4 IDH1-mutant, ATRX-lost astrocytoma. Sequences were derived from PBMCs, sampled from a glioma patient whose treatment included an IDH1 peptide vaccine. The TCR was taken from a middle-aged woman with glioma. This sequence joins TRBV2 and TRBJ2-2; tentative D call: TRBD2 (7 bases). DNA for the CDR3: TGTGCCAGCAGCCTAGCGGTACAGGGCGGGGAGCTGTTTTTT. Translating gives CASSLAVQGGELFF.